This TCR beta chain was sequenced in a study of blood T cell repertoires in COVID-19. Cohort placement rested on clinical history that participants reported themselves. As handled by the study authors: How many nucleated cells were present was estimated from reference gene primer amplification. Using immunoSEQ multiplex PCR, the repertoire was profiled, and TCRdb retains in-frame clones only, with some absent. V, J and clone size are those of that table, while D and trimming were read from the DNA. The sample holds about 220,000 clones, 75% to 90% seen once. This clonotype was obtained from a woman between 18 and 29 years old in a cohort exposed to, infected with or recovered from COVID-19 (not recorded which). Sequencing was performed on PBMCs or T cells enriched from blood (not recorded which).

The CDR3 sequence is CASSHDELGANEQYF. CDR3 DNA sequence: TGCGCCAGCAGCCACGACGAGTTGGGGGCGAACGAGCAGTACTTC. The V call is TRBV4-1, the J call TRBJ2-7, with D possibly being TRBD1 (6 bases). This CDR3 spans 15 amino acids. Germline V CDR1 and CDR2: MGHRA, YSYEKL. The ends were cut back, 3 bases at V and 5 bases at J, with 17 bases in the middle.